Each of the 17 T cell receptor beta chains below was sequenced from the same sample in a study of shared clonotypes between healthy human individuals. TCRdb keeps only in-frame clones here, not all; method: immunoSEQ multiplex PCR. This table holds about 2.3 million clones, roughly 93% found once. Material: naive CD4+ T cells from PBMCs. Stated subset: CD45RA+ positively selected. The receptor source for this set is a man between 18 and 35 years old in good health. Some clones in this sample may be carry-over from other donors' samples.

A single count supports this clone. This rearrangement joins TRBV7-9 to TRBJ2-5, with TRBD1 matching 8 bases. The CDR3 has 15 residues. V lost 4 bases, J lost 5 bases, and 9 bases stayed unmatched. The V gene's germline CDR1 is SEHNR and CDR2 FQNEAQ (reference sequence). CDR3 sequence: CASSSPGGAVETQYF. The CDR3 bases are TGTGCCAGCAGCTCTCCAGGGGGCGCGGTGGAGACCCAGTACTTC.

To note about this clone: This specimen includes other DNA sequences encoding the same CDR3. The rearrangement links TRBV4-1 to TRBJ2-7; D perhaps matches TRBD2 (5 bases). With 1 base removed from V and 5 bases from J, the gap between germline ends came to 9 bases. CDR3 size: 13 residues. Germline CDR1 and CDR2: MGHRA and YSYEKL. The CDR3 coding sequence is TGCGCCAGCAGCCAAGGAGCCGGGGACGAGCAGTACTTC. Translating it yields CASSQGAGDEQYF.

Comments on this clone: Other DNA sequences within the sample encode an identical CDR3. This chain connects TRBV28 to TRBJ1-1; no reliable D call. The CDR3 sequence is 13 residues long. Germline values: CDR1 MDHEN, CDR2 SYDVKM. Between the trimmed V and J ends, which lost 6 bases and 1 base, there was a span of 9 bases. CDR3 nucleotides: TGTGCCAGCAGCCTGCGGGAGAACACTGAAGCTTTCTTT. It yields the protein CASSLRENTEAFF.

The chain uses TRBV6-1 and TRBJ2-5, with a possible D match to TRBD1 (6 bases). The V end was cut by 4 bases, the J end by 7 bases, with 13 bases between. This CDR3 is built from 13 residues. CDR1 is MNHNS and CDR2 is SASEGT in the germline V gene. DNA for the CDR3: TGTGCCAGCAGTGGGACAGAGCGGCGGACCCAGTACTTC. It yields the protein CASSGTERRTQYF.

The chain carries TRBV6-4 and TRBJ2-1; the match to TRBD1 covers 7 bases. The CDR3 runs to 14 residues. V dropped 6 bases and J dropped 8; count of bases not matched to a gene: 10. The germline V gene encodes CDR1 MRHNA and CDR2 SNTAGT. The DNA for the CDR3 is TGTGCCAGCAGCAGGCTCCACAGGGGCGATGAGCAGTTCTTC. It specifies CASSRLHRGDEQFF.

This clone has only a few counts. This chain connects TRBV6-5 to TRBJ1-1, with D unresolved. Per the germline V gene, CDR1 is MNHEY and CDR2 is SVGAGI. The CDR3 totals 14 residues. The V end lost 0 bases, the J end lost 5 bases, and 10 bases lay between the germline ends. The CDR3 loop reads CASSYSKGRTEAFF. For the CDR3, the DNA is TGTGCCAGCAGTTACTCGAAGGGCAGGACTGAAGCTTTCTTT.

Only one count was recorded for this clone. The chain employs TRBV28 and TRBJ1-5; D is unclear. Deletions cut 7 bases from V and 2 bases from J, with 15 bases between. This CDR3 has 15 amino acids. Germline V lookup: CDR1 MDHEN, CDR2 SYDVKM. CDR3 residues: CASTSGLRGNQPQHF. CDR3 nucleotides: TGTGCCAGCACCTCCGGATTGAGGGGCAATCAGCCCCAGCATTTT.

Remarks on this clone: Other DNA sequences in the sample encode the same CDR3. The chain combines TRBV15 with TRBJ1-3; weak D call: TRBD1 (5 bases). Germline V CDR1 and CDR2: LNHNV, YYDKDF (reference sequence). The CDR3 runs to 15 residues. V was cut by 0 bases and J by 1 base, with 7 bases left in between. CDR3 residues: CATSRDGGSGNTIYF. The CDR3 nucleotides are TGTGCCACCAGCAGAGATGGGGGATCTGGAAACACCATATATTTT.

This clone came up a few times. This chain connects TRBV6-1 to TRBJ1-1; no clear D gene. This CDR3 comprises 13 residues. Germline V CDR1 and CDR2: MNHNS, SASEGT. V was trimmed by 6 bases and J by 1 base, leaving 9 bases between them. CDR3 in DNA: TGTGCCAGCAGCTCGGGTCGGAACACTGAAGCTTTCTTT. It encodes CASSSGRNTEAFF.

The chain employs TRBV5-1 and TRBJ2-1; 9 nucleotides line up with TRBD2. Germline V gene sequence: CDR1 SGHRS, CDR2 YFSETQ. The CDR3 extends over 18 amino acids. After removal of 0 bases from V and 3 bases from J, the junction contained 10 bases not matched to a gene. CDR3 residues: CASSLVGAGGPFYNEQFF. In DNA form, the CDR3 reads TGCGCCAGCAGCTTGGTCGGAGCGGGAGGTCCCTTCTACAATGAGCAGTTCTTC.

The sample holds one count of this clone. The J gene is TRBJ2-2, the V gene TRBV2; TRBD2 matches 9 bases. Germline loops: CDR1 SNHLY, CDR2 FYNNEI. This CDR3 comprises 14 residues. The CDR3 nucleotides read TGTGCTCGCGGGCTAGCGGGAAACACCGGGGAGCTGTTTTTT. This encodes CARGLAGNTGELFF.

J is TRBJ2-7 and V is TRBV7-2, with TRBD2 as a possible D gene (5 bases). The CDR3 is 15 amino acids. The germline V gene has CDR1 SGHTA and CDR2 FQGNSA. V lost 2 bases to trimming and J lost 4 bases, with 15 bases between them. DNA of the CDR3: TGTGCCAGCAGCTTAAGCGGTGCCCTTGAGTACGAGCAGTACTTC. It translates to CASSLSGALEYEQYF.

The CDR3 DNA reads as TGTGCCAGCAGCTTGGTGGAGGAGCGACCAGCTTACGAGCAGTACTTC. The encoded protein is CASSLVEERPAYEQYF. The chain carries TRBV5-5 and TRBJ2-7; possibly TRBD2 for D (5 bases). CDR1 and CDR2 from the germline V gene are SGHKS and YYEKEE (reference sequence). Trimming left V 0 bases short and J 4 bases short, with 17 bases between. The length of the CDR3 is 16 residues.

With respect to this clone: The junction shows a germline mismatch at one end, possibly a read error. The chain has TRBV5-8 and TRBJ2-1; 12 bases match TRBD1. The germline gives CDR1 SGHTS, CDR2 YDEGEE. This CDR3 contains 18 residues. The DNA of the CDR3 is TGTGCCAGCAGGTTGGGACAGGGGGCTGTTAGGCCCTACAATGAGCAGTTCTTC. It translates to CASRLGQGAVRPYNEQFF.

V usage is TRBV25-1 and J usage is TRBJ1-3; 7 bases line up with TRBD1. The J segment lost 4 bases and the V segment lost 6 bases, leaving 9 bases of the junction unmatched. The CDR3 is 15 amino acids. Germline V gene sequence: CDR1 MGHDK, CDR2 SYGVNS. In DNA form, the CDR3 reads TGTGCCAGCAGCCGGACAGGACCTTCCGGAAACACCATATATTTT. This sequence encodes CASSRTGPSGNTIYF.

J is TRBJ2-7 and V is TRBV28; 9 bases align to TRBD1. The CDR3 contains 16 residues. V gave up 2 bases and J gave up 4 bases; unmatched junction bases: 9. Germline lookup yields CDR1 MDHEN and CDR2 SYDVKM. In DNA form, the CDR3 reads TGTGCCAGCAGTTTACCCCGGGCCGGACAGGGGTACGAGCAGTACTTC. It codes for CASSLPRAGQGYEQYF. Full variable domain (outside the CDR3, taken from reference TRBV28 and TRBJ2-7): DVKVTQSSRYLVKRTGEKVFLECVQDMDHENMFWYRQDPGLGLRLIYFSYDVKMKEKGDIPEGYSVSREKKERFSLILESASTNQTSMYLCASSLPRAGQGYEQYFGPGTRLTVT.

V gene TRBV6-6 combines with J gene TRBJ1-2; tentatively, D is TRBD1 (5 bases). V was clipped by 8 bases and J by 5 bases, with 15 bases between them. CDR1 MNHNY and CDR2 SVGAGI come from the germline V gene (reference sequence). The CDR3 sequence is 13 residues long. CDR3 DNA: TGTGCCAGCGGCAGGGTAGACGGATATGGCTACACCTTC. Translation: CASGRVDGYGYTF.